This entry describes one T cell receptor (beta chain). Thawed, overnight-rested PBMC were stained with GMM-loaded CD1B tetramer, viability dye and anti-CD3, then sorted. The lipid loaded on the CD1B tetramers was C32 glucose monomycolate from Rhodococcus equi. These data belong to a study of T cells in tuberculosis. Clones were sequenced by immunoSEQ multiplex PCR, and TCRdb holds only the in-frame ones, with some missing. The data show about 59,000 clones, 65% to 90% seen once. V dropped 11 bases and J dropped 12 bases, with 8 bases sitting between them. This CDR3 has 8 residues. CDR1 is MNHGY, CDR2 SVAAGI, per germline.

The sample taken for sequencing was CD1b-GMM tetramer-negative cells sorted from PBMCs. This sequence joins TRBV6-9 and TRBJ1-5; D uncertain. The clonotype comes from an adult woman with latent tuberculosis. The CDR3 sequence: CAGGIQHF. CDR3 DNA: TGTGCCGGAGGAATCCAGCATTTT.